A selection of T cell receptor beta chains follows, all from one sample in a study of beta chain features in type 1 diabetes. Method: immunoSEQ multiplex PCR; TCRdb's copy keeps in-frame clones and lacks some. Among approximately 160,000 clones listed, roughly 63% were seen once. Sequencing input: naive CD4+ T cells from blood. The receptor set was obtained from a man younger than 45 with type 1 diabetes. The CDR3 runs from the conserved cysteine through the conserved F or W. A D gene is named only where the DNA matches it firmly. The listing skips clone size in some rows; elsewhere it reads once, few, many or a size class.

v_gene	j_gene	abundance	d_gene	CDR3nt	CDR3aa
TRBV7-9	TRBJ2-7	NA	NA	TGTGCCAGCAGCCTTGGCGGGAACTCCTACGAGCAGTACTTC	CASSLGGNSYEQYF
TRBV5-6	TRBJ2-5	NA	TRBD1	TGTGCCAGCAGCGGCACAGGGGGCCAAGAGACCCAGTACTTC	CASSGTGGQETQYF
TRBV29-1	TRBJ1-1	NA	NA	TGCAGCGTTGGCGCAGTCGACCACCTTGAAGCTTTCTTT	CSVGAVDHLEAFF
TRBV13	TRBJ2-3	NA	TRBD1	TGTGCCAGCAGCTCCCGCCGACAGGGGAGCACAGATACGCAGTATTTT	CASSSRRQGSTDTQYF
TRBV29-1	TRBJ1-1	few	NA	TGCAGCGTTGTTCCGGGATTGATCACTGAAGCTTTCTTT	CSVVPGLITEAFF
TRBV7-2	TRBJ2-7	few	NA	TGTGCCAGCAGCTTAGCGGCCCTTTACGAGCAGTACTTC	CASSLAALYEQYF
TRBV15	TRBJ2-3	NA	TRBD2	TGTGCCACCAGCAGTCCCTTAGGCCTAGCGGGGGGACATACGCAGTATTTT	CATSSPLGLAGGHTQYF
TRBV5-6	TRBJ2-1	NA	TRBD2	TGTGCCAGCAGCGGCGGACTAGCGGAGTACAATGAGCAGTTCTTC	CASSGGLAEYNEQFF
TRBV7-9	TRBJ2-7	NA	NA	TGTGCCAGCAGCTTAGCAGGTTCCTACGAGCAGTACTTC	CASSLAGSYEQYF
TRBV30	TRBJ1-3	NA	TRBD1	TGTGCCTGGAGCTTGGGACAGACTATGGACACCATATATTTT	CAWSLGQTMDTIYF
TRBV4-3	TRBJ2-3	NA	TRBD2	TGCGCCAGCAGCCAAGAAGGCGGGGGACGTGGCACAGATACGCAGTATTTT	CASSQEGGGRGTDTQYF
TRBV9	TRBJ2-3	NA	NA	TGTGCCAGCAGCGTAGCCGCAGGGTATGGTCTGGGAGATACGCAGTATTTT	CASSVAAGYGLGDTQYF
TRBV30	TRBJ1-6	NA	NA	TGTGCCTGGAGCTCGGTTTCTGGAAATTCACCCCTCCACTTT	CAWSSVSGNSPLHF
TRBV11-2	TRBJ1-1	NA	NA	TGTGCCAGCAGCTTAGGTCGCATGAACACTGAAGCTTTCTTT	CASSLGRMNTEAFF
TRBV4-3	TRBJ2-5	NA	TRBD2	TGCGCCAGCAGCCCCGGGACTAGGGGGGAGACCCAGTACTTC	CASSPGTRGETQYF
TRBV5-1	TRBJ1-1	NA	NA	TGCGCCAGCAGCTTGAATCACGAAGCTTTCTTT	CASSLNHEAFF
TRBV10-3	TRBJ2-7	NA	NA	TGTGCCATCAGTGAAGGGGATCACGAGCAGTACTTC	CAISEGDHEQYF
TRBV7-2	TRBJ2-3	NA	TRBD2	TGTGCCAGCAGCTTATCTGGCGGGGGGGCGCCAGATACGCAGTATTTT	CASSLSGGGAPDTQYF
TRBV29-1	TRBJ2-7	NA	NA	TGCAGCGTTGGCCTCTCTACAGGCTTAATCTCCTACGAGCAGTACTTC	CSVGLSTGLISYEQYF
TRBV7-2	TRBJ2-3	NA	NA	TGTGCCAGCAGCCTAGGCATAGATACGCAGTATTTT	CASSLGIDTQYF
TRBV29-1	TRBJ1-1	NA	NA	TGCAGCGTTGTGCCGACAGGACTGAACACTGAAGCTTTCTTT	CSVVPTGLNTEAFF
TRBV27	TRBJ1-6	NA	NA	TGTGCCAGCAGTCCACAGGAAAACATTAATTCACCCCTCCACTTT	CASSPQENINSPLHF
TRBV5-1	TRBJ2-3	NA	NA	TGCGCCAGCAACGAGCAGGTCACAGATACGCAGTATTTT	CASNEQVTDTQYF
TRBV7-7	TRBJ2-5	NA	NA	TGTGCCAGCAGCTTAGGCAGCCAAGAGACCCAGTACTTC	CASSLGSQETQYF
TRBV28	TRBJ2-7	few	TRBD1	TGTGCCACCGAGGGGACAGGACTTAAGGAGCAGTACTTC	CATEGTGLKEQYF
TRBV30	TRBJ2-7	NA	NA	TGTGCCTGGAGTTTGGGAGAGAAAGAGCAGTACTTC	CAWSLGEKEQYF
TRBV6-5	TRBJ2-7	NA	NA	TGTGCCAGCAGTTACTCCAGGGGCCAGACCTACGAGCAGTACTTC	CASSYSRGQTYEQYF
TRBV29-1	TRBJ2-3	few	NA	TGCAGCGTGTCCGGCAGGGAGTATGTCGAAGATACGCAGTATTTT	CSVSGREYVEDTQYF
TRBV30	TRBJ2-7	NA	TRBD1	TGTGCCTGGAGTCTCCGGACAGGGCTATTCGAGCAGTACTTC	CAWSLRTGLFEQYF
TRBV2	TRBJ2-7	NA	NA	TGTGCCAGCAGTGAGCGGTACGAGCAGTACTTC	CASSERYEQYF
TRBV30	TRBJ2-1	NA	NA	TGTGCCTGGAGTGGGAGAGGCGGTGGAGAGCAGTTCTTC	CAWSGRGGGEQFF
TRBV29-1	TRBJ2-4	few	NA	TGCAGCGTTGAACGGAGGTCCGCCAAAAACATTCAGTACTTC	CSVERRSAKNIQYF
TRBV11-2	TRBJ2-1	NA	NA	TGTGCCAGTTCGGGGACACTATACAATGAGCAGTTCTTC	CASSGTLYNEQFF
TRBV14	TRBJ2-5	NA	TRBD2	TGTGCCAGCGGCGACGGGACTAGAGGCGAGACCCAGTACTTC	CASGDGTRGETQYF
TRBV19	TRBJ2-4	NA	NA	TGTGCCAGTAACACACTGGGACGTGAAAACATTCAGTACTTC	CASNTLGRENIQYF
TRBV11-2	TRBJ2-1	NA	TRBD2	TGTGCCAGCAGCGCACTAGCGGGGGACAATGAGCAGTTCTTC	CASSALAGDNEQFF
TRBV10-3	TRBJ2-5	NA	TRBD2	TGTGCCATCAGTAGCGGGGGCCAGACCCAGTACTTC	CAISSGGQTQYF
TRBV27	TRBJ2-1	NA	TRBD1	TGTGCCAGCAGTTCCCCACAGGGGGCGGGCAATGAGCAGTTCTTC	CASSSPQGAGNEQFF
TRBV7-2	TRBJ1-6	NA	NA	TGTGCCGGATCCTTGGGCCTCTATAATTCACCCCTCCACTTT	CAGSLGLYNSPLHF
TRBV9	TRBJ1-1	NA	NA	TGTGCCAGCAGCGGCGGTGCTGCCACTGAAGCTTTCTTT	CASSGGAATEAFF
TRBV25-1	TRBJ2-3	NA	NA	TGTGCCAGCACGGGCCTATTCACAGATACGCAGTATTTT	CASTGLFTDTQYF
TRBV9	TRBJ2-4	NA	NA	TGTGCCAGCAGCCGAGGGGACATTCAGTACTTC	CASSRGDIQYF
TRBV7-9	TRBJ1-2	NA	NA	TGTGCCAGCAGCCCCCCGGGGGTAAAACCCTATGGCTACACCTTC	CASSPPGVKPYGYTF
TRBV9	TRBJ2-7	NA	NA	TGTGCCAGCAGCGCTGACGGTGGATCCTACGAGCAGTACTTC	CASSADGGSYEQYF
TRBV10-3	TRBJ2-5	NA	TRBD2	TGTGCCATCAGTTTCCACGAAGCGGGGTTTGGTGAGACCCAGTACTTC	CAISFHEAGFGETQYF
TRBV6-5	TRBJ2-5	NA	NA	TGTGCCAGCAACCCCTACGGGACGGAAGAGACCCAGTACTTC	CASNPYGTEETQYF
TRBV9	TRBJ2-7	NA	NA	TGTGCCAGCAGCGTAGGACCTGCCGCGACCGCCTACGAGCAGTACTTC	CASSVGPAATAYEQYF
TRBV9	TRBJ1-4	NA	NA	TGTGCCAGCAGCGTAGCTCAGTCTACTCTAAATGAAAAACTGTTTTTT	CASSVAQSTLNEKLFF
TRBV5-6	TRBJ1-2	NA	NA	TGTGCCAGCAGCACAATCGGTCTGGGCCATGGCTACACCTTC	CASSTIGLGHGYTF
TRBV15	TRBJ2-7	NA	NA	TGTGCCACCAGCAGAGATCGTGAGGGAGAGCAGTACTTC	CATSRDREGEQYF
TRBV7-2	TRBJ2-1	NA	NA	TGTGCCAGCAGCTTAGGGTCCAATGAGCAGTTCTTC	CASSLGSNEQFF
TRBV4-3	TRBJ1-6	few	NA	TGCGCCAGCAGTTGGGCGGATTCACCCCTCCACTTT	CASSWADSPLHF